These 27 T cell receptor beta chains were all obtained from the same sample, sequenced in a study of blood T cell repertoires in COVID-19 (dated by TCRdb to about 2020). Receptor libraries were prepared by the immunoSEQ multiplex PCR assay. TCRdb carries this immuneACCESS record with in-frame sequences only. Its versions omit some clonotypes, under half of them owing to an unresolved V gene in the studies checked, with the rest unexplained. The sample has 330,000 or so clones on record, 88% of them singletons. The ten most abundant clones make up around 5% of the sample. The sequencing input was PBMCs or T cells enriched from blood (not recorded which). The origin of the receptors is a man younger than 45 who had recovered from COVID-19.

This clone showed up just a few times. This chain uses TRBV18 with TRBJ1-2, with TRBD1 identical over 8 bases. Per germline, CDR1 KGHSH and CDR2 LQKENI. This CDR3 is built from 13 residues. With 2 bases clipped from V and 9 bases from J, the junction kept 5 bases outside the gene matches. CDR3 region: CASSPGQGGSYTF. Here the CDR3 DNA reads TGTGCCAGCTCACCAGGACAGGGTGGGAGCTACACCTTC.

The chain employs TRBV5-1 and TRBJ1-6; tentative D call: TRBD1 (5 bases). This CDR3 region has 12 residues. V gave up 1 base and J gave up 13 bases, with 9 bases separating them. Germline V CDR1 and CDR2: SGHRS, YFSETQ. The CDR3 DNA is TGCGCCAGCAGCTTGTCCGGGGGTCCCCTCCACTTT. This codes for CASSLSGGPLHF.

The chain recombines TRBV5-6 with TRBJ2-2, with a weak D call TRBD1 (5 bases). The CDR3 covers 15 residues. Per the germline V gene, CDR1 is SGHDT and CDR2 is YYEEEE. Trimming pared 2 bases from V and 1 base from J, leaving 9 bases between. The CDR3 is CASSFGQWNTGELFF. CDR3 in DNA: TGTGCCAGCAGCTTTGGACAATGGAACACCGGGGAGCTGTTTTTT.

The V call is TRBV2, the J call TRBJ1-3, with D possibly being TRBD1 (5 bases). The CDR3 extends over 14 amino acids. Germline CDR1 is SNHLY and CDR2 is FYNNEI. Trimming left V 3 bases short and J 2 bases short, with 8 bases between. The CDR3 region is CASSEEQAGNTIYF. CDR3 nucleotide sequence: TGTGCCAGCAGTGAGGAACAGGCTGGAAACACCATATATTTT.

The chain has TRBV3-1 (or the pseudogene TRBV3-2) and TRBJ1-2; D unclear. The V end lost 1 base, the J end lost 6 bases, and 21 bases lay between the germline ends. This CDR3 has 17 residues. The germline CDR1 and CDR2 sequences are LGHDT and YNNKEL (reference sequence). The CDR3, as DNA: TGTGCCAGCAGCCAAGGAGGAACAGCGGCCATGGTGGATGGCTACACCTTC. Amino acid sequence: CASSQGGTAAMVDGYTF.

This clone has a handful of counts. This sequence joins TRBV19 and TRBJ1-3; TRBD1 agrees at 9 bases. V lost 4 bases, J lost 2 bases, and 0 bases stayed unmatched. CDR1 and CDR2 from the germline V gene are LNHDA and SQIVND (reference sequence). This CDR3 has 14 amino acids. The CDR3 region has the DNA TGTGCCAGTAGTAACAGGGGGCCTGGAAACACCATATATTTT. Translating it yields CASSNRGPGNTIYF.

The rearrangement uses TRBV18 and TRBJ1-6, with 10 bases matching TRBD1. J was trimmed by 8 bases and V by 6 bases; bases with no gene match: 7. CDR1 and CDR2 from the germline V gene are KGHSH and LQKENI. CDR3 length: 15 residues. CDR3 region: CASSLQGQGYSPLHF. The CDR3 DNA is TGTGCCAGCTCTCTCCAGGGACAGGGGTATTCACCCCTCCACTTT.

The V call is TRBV2, the J call TRBJ2-5; 8 nucleotides match TRBD1. J gave up 3 bases and V 3 bases, and 0 bases lay outside the gene matches. The V gene's germline CDR1 is SNHLY and CDR2 FYNNEI. The CDR3 loop spans 13 amino acids. The CDR3 bases are TGTGCCAGCAGTGAGACAGGGGAAGAGACCCAGTACTTC. Its translation is CASSETGEETQYF.

V usage is TRBV5-1 and J usage is TRBJ1-4, with 9 bases aligning to TRBD1. V lost 5 bases, J lost 2 bases, and 7 bases stayed unmatched. Germline V gene lookup returns CDR1 SGHRS and CDR2 YFSETQ. CDR3 length equals 16 residues. This chain's CDR3 is CASRVSQGATNEKLFF. Written as DNA, the CDR3 is TGCGCCAGCAGGGTGTCACAGGGGGCTACTAATGAAAAACTGTTTTTT.

The rearrangement joins TRBV3-1 (or the pseudogene TRBV3-2) to TRBJ1-6; D not resolved. Germline values: CDR1 LGHDT, CDR2 YNNKEL (reference sequence). This CDR3 region has 15 residues. V was trimmed by 4 bases and J by 7 bases, leaving 14 bases between them. CDR3 bases: TGTGCCAGCAGCCCCCCCGGTAGAATCAATTCACCCCTCCACTTT. Amino acid sequence: CASSPPGRINSPLHF.

This chain connects TRBV24-1 to TRBJ1-1, with 7 bases aligning to TRBD1. There are 14 residues in the CDR3. Germline V gives CDR1 KGHDR, CDR2 SFDVKD. The V segment lost 5 bases and the J segment 4 bases; nucleotides outside the gene matches: 6. CDR3 in amino acids: CATSGGGRVTEAFF. CDR3 nucleotide sequence: TGTGCCACCAGTGGAGGGGGCCGAGTCACTGAAGCTTTCTTT.

The chain combines TRBV7-3 with TRBJ2-1; 13 nucleotides align to TRBD2. CDR3 length: 16 amino acids. Germline CDR1 and CDR2: SGHTA and FQGTGA. With V trimmed by 4 bases and J by 6 bases, 6 bases remained unmatched. This CDR3 reads CASSSPRTSGGNEQFF. Written as DNA, the CDR3 is TGTGCCAGCAGCTCCCCCAGGACTAGCGGGGGCAATGAGCAGTTCTTC.

This clone was observed a few times. This sample also contains other DNA sequences that code for the same CDR3. The chain recombines TRBV3-1 (or the pseudogene TRBV3-2) with TRBJ1-2, with 8 bases lining up with TRBD1. The germline V gene has CDR1 LGHDT and CDR2 YNNKEL (reference sequence). The J segment lost 4 bases and the V segment lost 3 bases, leaving 7 bases of the junction unmatched. This CDR3 region has 15 residues. The DNA for the CDR3 is TGTGCCAGCAGCCACCCCAGGGGGCCGAGCTATGGCTACACCTTC. It encodes CASSHPRGPSYGYTF.

The chain recombines TRBV19 with TRBJ2-1; TRBD1 might be the D (6 bases). The V end lost 5 bases, the J end lost 8 bases, and 10 bases lay between the germline ends. CDR1 LNHDA and CDR2 SQIVND come from the germline V gene (reference sequence). There are 12 residues in the CDR3. For the CDR3, the DNA is TGTGCCAGTAGTTCCTCAGGGGATGAGCAGTTCTTC. This codes for CASSSSGDEQFF.

J is TRBJ2-1 and V is TRBV5-1, with 8 bases fitting TRBD2. Per the germline V gene, CDR1 is SGHRS and CDR2 is YFSETQ. CDR3 length equals 16 residues. Germline trimming cut 4 bases from V and 5 bases from J; bases unmatched to any gene: 11. CDR3 sequence (DNA): TGCGCCAGCAGCCCAGGGGCGGGGGGCTATCACAATGAGCAGTTCTTC. Protein: CASSPGAGGYHNEQFF.

The chain employs TRBV27 and TRBJ2-3; 12 bases are shared with TRBD2. The V and J ends lost 8 bases and 4 bases, in that order; junction bases with no gene match: 16. The CDR3 has 18 amino acids. From germline, CDR1 is MNHEY and CDR2 SMNVEV (reference sequence). The CDR3 loop is CASFKTSGGLNRADTQYF. DNA for the CDR3: TGTGCCAGCTTTAAGACTAGCGGGGGACTAAATAGGGCAGATACGCAGTATTTT.

This clone is a singleton in its sample. The J gene is TRBJ2-7, the V gene TRBV10-3; perhaps TRBD1 as D (5 bases). This CDR3 has 13 amino acids. V shed 6 bases and J shed 0 bases, with 9 bases lying between them. Germline loops: CDR1 ENHRY, CDR2 SYGVKD. The CDR3 reads CAIRNDSSYEQYF. CDR3 coding DNA: TGTGCCATCAGAAACGACAGCTCCTACGAGCAGTACTTC.

The rearrangement links TRBV13 to TRBJ1-1; D remains unclear. This CDR3 has 16 residues. Trimming stripped 1 base from V and 0 bases from J, with 12 bases between. Germline V CDR1 and CDR2: PRHDT, FYEKMQ (reference sequence). CDR3 loop: CASSLAPLRVNTEAFF. The CDR3 bases are TGTGCCAGCAGCTTAGCCCCCCTACGAGTGAACACTGAAGCTTTCTTT.

The V call is TRBV9, the J call TRBJ1-2, with D unresolved. The CDR3 consists of 14 residues. Deletions cut 5 bases from V and 0 bases from J, with 11 bases between. CDR1 is SGDLS and CDR2 is YYNGEE in the germline V gene. In DNA, the CDR3 is TGTGCCAGCAGTTTGGGCACCTCTAACTATGGCTACACCTTC. Amino acid sequence: CASSLGTSNYGYTF.

The chain is built from TRBV19 and TRBJ2-1; 8 bases map to TRBD2. Losses at the gene ends were 6 bases for V and 4 bases for J; bases not matched to a gene: 8. This CDR3 is 15 amino acids long. Looked up from germline, CDR1 is LNHDA and CDR2 is SQIVND (reference sequence). DNA of the CDR3: TGTGCCAGTAGCCCACTAGCGGATCCTTACAATGAGCAGTTCTTC. Translation gives CASSPLADPYNEQFF.

This clone was picked up a small number of times. The rearrangement joins TRBV30 to TRBJ1-6, with 9 bases identical to TRBD1. Trimming at V came to 3 bases and at J to 9 bases, leaving 3 bases not matched to a gene. The V gene's germline CDR1 is GTSNPN and CDR2 SVGIG (reference sequence). The length of the CDR3 is 13 residues. CDR3 nucleotides: TGTGCCTGGAGCGGACAGGGGAGTTCACCCCTCCACTTT. Protein product: CAWSGQGSSPLHF.

The J gene is TRBJ1-1, the V gene TRBV29-1; TRBD1 aligns across 7 bases. V was clipped by 0 bases and J by 4 bases; unmatched bases: 5. The CDR3 runs to 14 residues. CDR1 and CDR2 from the germline V gene are SQVTM and ANQGSEA. The CDR3 here is CSVEDLGGITEAFF. Written as DNA, the CDR3 is TGCAGCGTTGAAGATCTAGGGGGCATCACTGAAGCTTTCTTT.

This rearrangement joins TRBV6-5 to TRBJ1-2; 8 bases map to TRBD1. The V gene end was trimmed by 4 bases and the J gene end by 2 bases; junction bases not matched to a gene: 9. The germline CDR1 and CDR2 sequences are MNHEY and SVGAGI. The CDR3 runs to 16 residues. CDR3 DNA: TGTGCCAGCAGTTCCAATCAGGACAGGGAAAACTATGGCTACACCTTC. Translated, it gives CASSSNQDRENYGYTF.

The J gene is TRBJ2-1, the V gene TRBV24-1; 7 nucleotides agree with TRBD1. Germline lookup yields CDR1 KGHDR and CDR2 SFDVKD. The CDR3 loop spans 17 amino acids. V gave up 4 bases and J gave up 0 bases; unmatched junction bases: 8. Written as DNA, the CDR3 is TGTGCCACCAGTGACTCCATTACAGGGGCCTCCTACAATGAGCAGTTCTTC. It codes for CATSDSITGASYNEQFF.

The gene calls are TRBV5-6 and TRBJ1-2, with D possibly TRBD1 on 5 matching bases. V was pared by 0 bases and J by 6 bases, with 18 bases between. The CDR3 is made up of 16 amino acids. CDR1 and CDR2 (germline): SGHDT, YYEEEE. In DNA form, the CDR3 reads TGTGCCAGCAGCTTGGTAGGGTTCGGAGGGGACGATGGCTACACCTTC. Translation gives CASSLVGFGGDDGYTF.

The genes are TRBV5-1 and TRBJ2-6, with D maybe TRBD1 (6 bases). Germline V gene sequence: CDR1 SGHRS, CDR2 YFSETQ. V lost 4 bases and J 0 bases, leaving 14 bases between the germline ends. The CDR3 runs 17 residues. CDR3 bases: TGCGCCAGCAGCAGGAGCAGGGGAAACTCTGGGGCCAACGTCCTGACTTTC. This gives the protein CASSRSRGNSGANVLTF.

The rearrangement joins TRBV28 to TRBJ2-2, with 12 positions matching TRBD2. Germline V gene data show CDR1 as MDHEN and CDR2 as SYDVKM. V was pared by 6 bases and J by 5 bases, with 7 bases of the junction left unmatched. The CDR3 is made up of 16 amino acids. The CDR3 DNA follows: TGTGCCAGCAGCCCGACTAGCGGGGGTCCTACCGGGGAGCTGTTTTTT. Protein: CASSPTSGGPTGELFF.